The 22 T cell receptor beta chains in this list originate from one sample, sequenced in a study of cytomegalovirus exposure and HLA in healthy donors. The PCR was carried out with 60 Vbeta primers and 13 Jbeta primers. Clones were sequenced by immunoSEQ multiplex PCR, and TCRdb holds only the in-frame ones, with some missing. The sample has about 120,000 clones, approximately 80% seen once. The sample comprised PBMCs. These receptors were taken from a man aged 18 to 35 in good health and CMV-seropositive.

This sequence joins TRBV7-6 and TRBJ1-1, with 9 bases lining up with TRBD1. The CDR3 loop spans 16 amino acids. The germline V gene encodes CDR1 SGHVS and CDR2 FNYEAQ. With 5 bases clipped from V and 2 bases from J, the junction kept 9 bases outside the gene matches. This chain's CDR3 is CASSPGTGLYNTEAFF. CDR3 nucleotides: TGTGCCAGCAGCCCCGGGACAGGGTTATATAACACTGAAGCTTTCTTT.

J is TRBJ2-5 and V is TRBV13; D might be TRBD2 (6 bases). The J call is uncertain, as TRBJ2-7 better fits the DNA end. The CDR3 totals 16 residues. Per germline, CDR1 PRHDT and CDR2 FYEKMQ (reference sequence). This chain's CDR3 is CASSLGTGTSPYEQYF. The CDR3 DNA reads TGTGCCAGCAGCTTGGGGACCGGGACTTCTCCCTACGAGCAGTACTTC.

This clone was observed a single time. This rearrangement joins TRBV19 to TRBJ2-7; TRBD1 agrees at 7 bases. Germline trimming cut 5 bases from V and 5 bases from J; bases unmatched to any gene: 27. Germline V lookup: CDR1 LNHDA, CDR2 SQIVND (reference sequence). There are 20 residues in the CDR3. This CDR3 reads CASSSGPRESGTAKVHEQYF. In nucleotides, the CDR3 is TGTGCCAGTAGTTCGGGGCCCAGGGAATCCGGGACAGCCAAGGTCCACGAGCAGTACTTC.

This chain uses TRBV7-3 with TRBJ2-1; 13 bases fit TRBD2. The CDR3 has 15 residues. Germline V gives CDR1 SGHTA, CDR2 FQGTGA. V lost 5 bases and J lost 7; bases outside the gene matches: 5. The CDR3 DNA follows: TGTGCCAGCAGCAGGACTAGCGGGAGTGGAAATGAGCAGTTCTTC. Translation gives CASSRTSGSGNEQFF.

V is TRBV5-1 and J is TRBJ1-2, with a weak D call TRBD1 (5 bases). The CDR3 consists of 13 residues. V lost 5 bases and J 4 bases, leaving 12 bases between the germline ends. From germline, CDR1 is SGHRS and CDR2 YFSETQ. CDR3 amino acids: CASSSRVGYGYTF. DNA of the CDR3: TGCGCCAGCAGTTCCAGGGTAGGCTATGGCTACACCTTC.

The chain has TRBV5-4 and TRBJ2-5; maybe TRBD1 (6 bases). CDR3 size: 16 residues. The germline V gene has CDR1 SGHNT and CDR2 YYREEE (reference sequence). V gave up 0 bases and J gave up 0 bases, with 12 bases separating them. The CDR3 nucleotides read TGTGCCAGCAGCTTGGCCTTGAGGGGGAACCAAGAGACCCAGTACTTC. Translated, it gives CASSLALRGNQETQYF.

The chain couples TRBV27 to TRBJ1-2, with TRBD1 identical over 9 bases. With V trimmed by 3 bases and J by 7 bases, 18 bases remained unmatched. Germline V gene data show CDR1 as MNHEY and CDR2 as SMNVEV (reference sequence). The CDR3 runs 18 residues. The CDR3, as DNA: TGTGCCAGCAGTTTCCTTCAAACAGGGGGCGCAAGTGCCACTGGCTACACCTTC. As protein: CASSFLQTGGASATGYTF.

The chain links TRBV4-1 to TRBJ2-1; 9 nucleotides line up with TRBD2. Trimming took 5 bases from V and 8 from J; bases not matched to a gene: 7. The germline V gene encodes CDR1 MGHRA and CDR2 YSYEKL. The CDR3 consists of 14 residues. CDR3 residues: CASSRAGGVDEQFF. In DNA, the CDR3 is TGCGCCAGCAGCAGGGCGGGAGGGGTCGATGAGCAGTTCTTC.

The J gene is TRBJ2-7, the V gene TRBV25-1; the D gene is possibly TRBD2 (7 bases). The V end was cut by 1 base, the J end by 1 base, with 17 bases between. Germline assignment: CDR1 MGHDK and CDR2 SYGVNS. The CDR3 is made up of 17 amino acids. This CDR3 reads CASSEFFTGRDSYEQYF. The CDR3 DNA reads TGTGCCAGCAGTGAATTTTTCACAGGGAGGGATTCCTACGAGCAGTACTTC.

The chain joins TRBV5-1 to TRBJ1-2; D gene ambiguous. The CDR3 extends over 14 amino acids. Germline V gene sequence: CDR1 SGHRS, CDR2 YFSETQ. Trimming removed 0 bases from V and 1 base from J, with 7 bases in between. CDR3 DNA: TGCGCCAGCAGCTTGGTTGGGCTTAACTATGGCTACACCTTC. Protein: CASSLVGLNYGYTF.

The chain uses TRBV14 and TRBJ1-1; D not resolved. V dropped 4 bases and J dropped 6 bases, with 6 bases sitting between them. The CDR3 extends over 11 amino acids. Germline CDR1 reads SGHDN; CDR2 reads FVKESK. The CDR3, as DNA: TGTGCCAGCAGCCCAGGCCCTGAAGCTTTCTTT. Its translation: CASSPGPEAFF.

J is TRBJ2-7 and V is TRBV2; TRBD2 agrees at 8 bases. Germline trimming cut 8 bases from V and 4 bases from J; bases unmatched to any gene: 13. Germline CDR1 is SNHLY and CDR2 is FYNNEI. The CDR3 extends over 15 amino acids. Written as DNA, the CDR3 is TGTGCCAGCCCAGCAGCAGGGACTAGGTCTTACGAGCAGTACTTC. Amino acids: CASPAAGTRSYEQYF.

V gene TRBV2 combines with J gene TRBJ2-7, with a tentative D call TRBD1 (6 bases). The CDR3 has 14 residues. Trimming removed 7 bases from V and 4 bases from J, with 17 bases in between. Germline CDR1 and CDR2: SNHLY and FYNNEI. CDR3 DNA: TGTGCCAGCAACCAAGACAGGTCTTTTTACGAGCAGTACTTC. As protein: CASNQDRSFYEQYF.

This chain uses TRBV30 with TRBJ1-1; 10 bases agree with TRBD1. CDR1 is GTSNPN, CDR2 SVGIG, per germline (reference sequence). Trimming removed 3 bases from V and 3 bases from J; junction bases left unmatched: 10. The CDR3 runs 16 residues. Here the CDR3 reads CAWSRRRGTGDTEAFF. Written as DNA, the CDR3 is TGTGCCTGGAGCCGAAGAAGGGGGACAGGGGACACTGAAGCTTTCTTT.

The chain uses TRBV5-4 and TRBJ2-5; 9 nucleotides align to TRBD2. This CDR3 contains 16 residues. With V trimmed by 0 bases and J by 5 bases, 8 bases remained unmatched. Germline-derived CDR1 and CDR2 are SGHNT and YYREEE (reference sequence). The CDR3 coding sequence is TGTGCCAGCAGCTTGGTCCCAGCGGGAGGAAGGGAGACCCAGTACTTC. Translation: CASSLVPAGGRETQYF.

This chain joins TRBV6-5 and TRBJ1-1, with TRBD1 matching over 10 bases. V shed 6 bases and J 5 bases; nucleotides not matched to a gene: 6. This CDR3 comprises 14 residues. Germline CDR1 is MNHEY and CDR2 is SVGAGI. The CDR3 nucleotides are TGTGCCAGCAGCTCGACAGGGGGCTGGACTGAAGCTTTCTTT. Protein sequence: CASSSTGGWTEAFF.

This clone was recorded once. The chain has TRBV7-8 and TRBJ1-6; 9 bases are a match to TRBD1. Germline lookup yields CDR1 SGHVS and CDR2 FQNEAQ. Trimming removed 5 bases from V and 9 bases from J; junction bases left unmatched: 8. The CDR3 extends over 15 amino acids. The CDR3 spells CASSAAPGQGSPLHF. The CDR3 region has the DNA TGTGCCAGCAGCGCTGCACCGGGACAGGGTTCACCCCTCCACTTT.

The CDR3 DNA sequence: TGTGCCAGTCGACCGACAGAATATAACTATGGCTACACCTTC. Translating it yields CASRPTEYNYGYTF. The gene calls are TRBV19 and TRBJ1-2; TRBD1 might be the D (5 bases). Germline V lookup: CDR1 LNHDA, CDR2 SQIVND (reference sequence). There are 14 residues in the CDR3. V was cut by 8 bases and J by 1 base, with 14 bases left in between.

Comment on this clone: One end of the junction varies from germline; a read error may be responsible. In DNA, the CDR3 is TGTTCCAGCAGCCCCACGGGGTTAGCCGATTCACCCCTCCACTTT. Translating it yields CSSSPTGLADSPLHF. The chain has TRBV7-9 and TRBJ1-6; D gene uncertain. CDR3 length: 15 residues. CDR1 SEHNR and CDR2 FQNEAQ come from the germline V gene (reference sequence).

Here the CDR3 DNA reads TGTGCCAGCAGCCCGGCGGGGAGGGGCACAGATACGCAGTATTTT. Translation gives CASSPAGRGTDTQYF. This sequence joins TRBV13 and TRBJ2-3, with 7 bases lining up with TRBD2. This CDR3 contains 15 residues. Trimming removed 5 bases from V and 1 base from J; junction bases left unmatched: 6. Germline CDR1 and CDR2: PRHDT and FYEKMQ (reference sequence). Looking up the rest from reference TRBV13 and TRBJ2-3 gives the full variable domain: AAGVIQSPRHLIKEKRETATLKCYPIPRHDTVYWYQQGPGQDPQFLISFYEKMQSDKGSIPDRFSAQQFSDYHSELNMSSLELGDSALYFCASSPAGRGTDTQYFGPGTRLTVL.

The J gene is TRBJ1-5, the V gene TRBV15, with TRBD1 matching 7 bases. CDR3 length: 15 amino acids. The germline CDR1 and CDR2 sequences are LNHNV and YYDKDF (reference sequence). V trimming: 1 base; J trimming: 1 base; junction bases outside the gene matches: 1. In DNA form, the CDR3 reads TGTGCCACCAGCAGAGCACAGGGGAGCAATCAGCCCCAGCATTTT. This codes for CATSRAQGSNQPQHF.

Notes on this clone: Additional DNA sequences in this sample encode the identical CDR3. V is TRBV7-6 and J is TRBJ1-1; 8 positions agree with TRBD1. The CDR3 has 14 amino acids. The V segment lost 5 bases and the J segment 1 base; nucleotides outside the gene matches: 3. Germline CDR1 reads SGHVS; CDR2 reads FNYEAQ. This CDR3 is CASSPGQGNTEAFF. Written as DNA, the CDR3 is TGTGCCAGCAGCCCCGGACAGGGGAACACTGAAGCTTTCTTT.